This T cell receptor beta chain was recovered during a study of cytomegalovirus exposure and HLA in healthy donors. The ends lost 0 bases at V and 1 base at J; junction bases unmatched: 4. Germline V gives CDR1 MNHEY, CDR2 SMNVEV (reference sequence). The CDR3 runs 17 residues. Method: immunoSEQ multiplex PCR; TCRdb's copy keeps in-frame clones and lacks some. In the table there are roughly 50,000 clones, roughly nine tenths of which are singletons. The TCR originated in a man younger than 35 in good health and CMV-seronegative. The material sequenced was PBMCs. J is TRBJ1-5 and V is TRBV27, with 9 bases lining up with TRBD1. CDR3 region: CASSLSGTGNSNQPQHF. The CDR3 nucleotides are TGTGCCAGCAGTTTATCGGGGACAGGGAACAGCAATCAGCCCCAGCATTTT.